This entry lists 25 T cell receptor beta chains sequenced from one sample in a study of shared clonotypes between healthy human individuals. The assay was immunoSEQ multiplex PCR, and TCRdb's table has in-frame clones only and misses some. This table has some 1,100,000 clones, around 78% appearing once. Sequencing was done on a sample of memory CD4+ T cells from PBMCs. Specified subset: CD45RA-negative fraction. These receptors were obtained from a man aged 18 to 29 in good health. Some clones in this sample may be carry-over from other donors' samples.

The chain is built from TRBV5-1 and TRBJ1-2; no reliable D call. The CDR3 loop spans 13 amino acids. Germline V gene lookup returns CDR1 SGHRS and CDR2 YFSETQ. V lost 5 bases and J lost 4, with 12 bases in between. CDR3 residues: CASRRTETYGYTF. The DNA for the CDR3 is TGCGCCAGCAGGAGGACGGAAACCTATGGCTACACCTTC.

The rearrangement joins TRBV28 to TRBJ1-1; D is undetermined. Trimming pared 5 bases from V and 5 bases from J, leaving 9 bases between. The CDR3 extends over 12 amino acids. Germline loops: CDR1 MDHEN, CDR2 SYDVKM. The CDR3 DNA is TGTGCCAGCAGTATTGCCGAGACTGAAGCTTTCTTT. It yields the protein CASSIAETEAFF.

The genes are TRBV5-4 and TRBJ2-1; a weak D match, TRBD1 (6 bases). V was shortened by 0 bases and J by 7 bases, with 14 bases between the two germline ends. The germline V gene has CDR1 SGHNT and CDR2 YYREEE (reference sequence). CDR3 size: 15 residues. DNA of the CDR3: TGTGCCAGCAGCTTGGACAGGGCCGGCCGGAATGAGCAGTTCTTC. It specifies CASSLDRAGRNEQFF. Using reference TRBV5-4 and TRBJ2-1 for the parts outside the CDR3, the full variable domain is ETGVTQSPTHLIKTRGQQVTLRCSSQSGHNTVSWYQQALGQGPQFIFQYYREEENGRGNFPPRFSGLQFPNYSSELNVNALELDDSALYLCASSLDRAGRNEQFFGPGTRLTVL.

The chain employs TRBV2 and TRBJ2-6; D gene uncertain. Germline V gene sequence: CDR1 SNHLY, CDR2 FYNNEI. CDR3 length equals 14 residues. The V end was cut by 8 bases, the J end by 1 base, with 9 bases between. The CDR3, as DNA: TGTGCCAGCTCTAGATTTTCTGGGGCCAACGTCCTGACTTTC. Protein product: CASSRFSGANVLTF.

This chain links TRBV7-3 with TRBJ2-7; 8 bases align to TRBD2. The CDR3 totals 15 residues. V shed 1 base and J 3 bases; nucleotides not matched to a gene: 5. Looked up from germline, CDR1 is SGHTA and CDR2 is FQGTGA. The CDR3 DNA reads TGTGCCAGCAGCTTAATGGCGGGAGGAAACTACGAGCAGTACTTC. Translated, it gives CASSLMAGGNYEQYF.

The chain has TRBV7-6 and TRBJ2-2; a possible D gene is TRBD2 (5 bases). V was cut by 1 base and J by 7 bases, with 13 bases left in between. The germline gives CDR1 SGHVS, CDR2 FNYEAQ. This CDR3 comprises 15 residues. This CDR3 is CASSLDQRTVGELFF. The CDR3 DNA follows: TGTGCCAGCAGCTTAGATCAGAGGACTGTCGGGGAGCTGTTTTTT.

This chain uses TRBV11-3 with TRBJ2-2; weak D call: TRBD1 (5 bases). The V end was cut by 3 bases, the J end by 6 bases, with 14 bases between. This CDR3 region has 15 residues. Germline V gives CDR1 SGHNT, CDR2 YENEEA. The CDR3 reads CASSFMTASPGELFF. The CDR3 DNA follows: TGTGCCAGCAGCTTCATGACAGCGAGTCCCGGGGAGCTGTTTTTT.

The chain carries TRBV11-2 and TRBJ2-2, with 7 bases aligning to TRBD1. With 5 bases clipped from V and 5 bases from J, the junction kept 14 bases outside the gene matches. The CDR3 has 17 residues. Germline V lookup: CDR1 SGHAT, CDR2 FQNNGV. CDR3 nucleotides: TGTGCCAGCAGCCTAAGACAGGGCCCTTACGGGACCGGGGAGCTGTTTTTT. Translation: CASSLRQGPYGTGELFF.

A word on this clone: Other DNA sequences from this sample encode an identical CDR3 as well. The V call is TRBV28, the J call TRBJ2-5; perhaps D is TRBD1 or TRBD2 (6 bases each). The CDR3 runs to 14 residues. Germline V gene lookup returns CDR1 MDHEN and CDR2 SYDVKM. Trimming left V 3 bases short and J 5 bases short, with 13 bases between. DNA for the CDR3: TGTGCCAGCAGTTTCGGGGGCGAAGGGGAGACCCAGTACTTC. Protein: CASSFGGEGETQYF.

The chain recombines TRBV9 with TRBJ2-5; D gene unclear. The CDR3 totals 16 residues. Germline V gene sequence: CDR1 SGDLS, CDR2 YYNGEE. Trimming removed 0 bases from V and 0 bases from J, with 12 bases in between. In nucleotides, the CDR3 is TGTGCCAGCAGCGTAGGGTTGCGGACGAACCAAGAGACCCAGTACTTC. Protein sequence: CASSVGLRTNQETQYF.

This clone was recorded once. The rearrangement uses TRBV7-8 and TRBJ1-1, with 8 nucleotides matching TRBD1. CDR3 size: 16 residues. The V and J ends lost 5 bases and 4 bases, in that order; junction bases with no gene match: 12. Germline assignment: CDR1 SGHVS and CDR2 FQNEAQ. CDR3 in amino acids: CASSPSTGAGITEAFF. The CDR3 DNA sequence: TGTGCCAGCAGCCCCTCGACAGGGGCGGGGATCACTGAAGCTTTCTTT.

This clone was counted only a few times. V usage is TRBV4-1 and J usage is TRBJ2-5, with D maybe TRBD1 (5 bases). CDR1 MGHRA and CDR2 YSYEKL come from the germline V gene. V dropped 1 base and J dropped 5 bases, with 20 bases sitting between them. The CDR3 has 17 amino acids. CDR3 loop: CASSQVDMGFVRETQYF. The CDR3 coding sequence is TGCGCCAGCAGCCAAGTGGACATGGGTTTCGTAAGGGAGACCCAGTACTTC.

The table lists this clone with a count of one. The chain carries TRBV6-5 and TRBJ1-1; a possible D gene is TRBD1 (5 bases). The CDR3 has 13 residues. V was cut by 7 bases and J by 7 bases, with 16 bases left in between. Germline-derived CDR1 and CDR2 are MNHEY and SVGAGI. The CDR3 spells CASTPPGLDEAFF. For the CDR3, the DNA is TGTGCCAGCACCCCCCCAGGGCTGGATGAAGCTTTCTTT.

This CDR3 is CASSNDRVNTEAFF. The DNA of the CDR3 is TGTGCCAGCAGCAACGACAGGGTGAACACTGAAGCTTTCTTT. The rearrangement uses TRBV5-4 and TRBJ1-1; 7 bases are shared with TRBD1. Germline CDR1 SGHNT, CDR2 YYREEE (reference sequence). This CDR3 has 14 residues. J lost 0 bases, V lost 4 bases, and 3 bases had no gene match.

The chain carries TRBV27 and TRBJ1-4, with a tentative D call TRBD1 (5 bases). The CDR3 sequence is 14 residues long. V was trimmed by 8 bases and J by 0 bases, leaving 10 bases between them. Germline V CDR1 and CDR2: MNHEY, SMNVEV (reference sequence). This CDR3 reads CASSDSSTNEKLFF. CDR3 DNA sequence: TGTGCCAGCTCCGACAGCTCAACTAATGAAAAACTGTTTTTT.

DNA of the CDR3: TGTGCCAGCAGACTAGCGGCATTAAACTACGAGCAGTACTTC. Its translation is CASRLAALNYEQYF. This sequence joins TRBV28 and TRBJ2-7; 8 bases map to TRBD2. Germline V gene data show CDR1 as MDHEN and CDR2 as SYDVKM. Germline trimming cut 6 bases from V and 3 bases from J; bases unmatched to any gene: 7. This CDR3 region has 14 residues.

V usage is TRBV7-9 and J usage is TRBJ2-6; D call uncertain. V shed 5 bases and J shed 2 bases, with 7 bases lying between them. Per germline, CDR1 SEHNR and CDR2 FQNEAQ (reference sequence). The CDR3 runs to 14 residues. The CDR3 region is CASSLLAGANVLTF. DNA of the CDR3: TGTGCCAGCAGCCTGCTAGCTGGGGCCAACGTCCTGACTTTC.

This clone was picked up a small number of times. The chain couples TRBV5-5 to TRBJ1-5; 9 nucleotides align to TRBD1. V lost 5 bases, J lost 6 bases, and 12 bases stayed unmatched. Germline loops: CDR1 SGHKS, CDR2 YYEKEE (reference sequence). The CDR3 sequence is 16 residues long. CDR3 residues: CASSDFWDREGQPQHF. CDR3 sequence (DNA): TGTGCCAGCAGTGACTTTTGGGACAGGGAGGGTCAGCCCCAGCATTTT.

The chain uses TRBV7-2 and TRBJ2-3; 9 nucleotides line up with TRBD2. J was trimmed by 3 bases and V by 0 bases; bases with no gene match: 4. The germline gives CDR1 SGHTA, CDR2 FQGNSA. There are 16 residues in the CDR3. Here the CDR3 DNA reads TGTGCCAGCAGCTTAGCGCTTAGCGGGAGTACAGATACGCAGTATTTT. This sequence encodes CASSLALSGSTDTQYF. Full variable domain (outside the CDR3, taken from reference TRBV7-2 and TRBJ2-3): GAGVSQSPSNKVTEKGKDVELRCDPISGHTALYWYRQSLGQGLEFLIYFQGNSAPDKSGLPSDRFSAERTGGSVSTLTIQRTQQEDSAVYLCASSLALSGSTDTQYFGPGTRLTVL.

This clone came up a few times. The DNA of the CDR3 is TGTGCCAGCAGCCCCTCAGGGTTCAACACCGGGGAGCTGTTTTTT. Translation: CASSPSGFNTGELFF. The rearrangement links TRBV7-3 to TRBJ2-2; D perhaps matches TRBD1 (5 bases). V lost 5 bases and J 2 bases, leaving 12 bases between the germline ends. The CDR3 totals 15 residues. Germline V gene lookup returns CDR1 SGHTA and CDR2 FQGTGA.

The chain joins TRBV20-1 to TRBJ2-2, with unresolved D. CDR1 is DFQATT and CDR2 is SNEGSKA in the germline V gene (reference sequence). Trimming left V 3 bases short and J 8 bases short, with 7 bases between. CDR3 length equals 11 residues. CDR3 DNA sequence: TGCAGTGCTAGTTGGTTAGGGGAGCTGTTTTTT. Translation: CSASWLGELFF.

J is TRBJ2-1 and V is TRBV7-9; 8 bases match TRBD2. The germline gives CDR1 SEHNR, CDR2 FQNEAQ (reference sequence). V lost 6 bases to trimming and J lost 7 bases; unmatched junction nucleotides: 8. The CDR3 runs to 14 residues. CDR3 residues: CASSFPGGRNEQFF. In DNA, the CDR3 is TGTGCCAGCAGTTTCCCGGGGGGGAGGAATGAGCAGTTCTTC. The variable domain in full, with the rest retrieved from reference TRBV7-9 and TRBJ2-1, is DTGVSQNPRHKITKRGQNVTFRCDPISEHNRLYWYRQTLGQGPEFLTYFQNEAQLEKSRLLSDRFSAERPKGSFSTLEIQRTEQGDSAMYLCASSFPGGRNEQFFGPGTRLTVL.

The chain carries TRBV4-1 and TRBJ2-1; TRBD2 might be the D (6 bases). The CDR3 is made up of 12 amino acids. Germline-derived CDR1 and CDR2 are MGHRA and YSYEKL. V dropped 1 base and J dropped 10 bases, with 8 bases sitting between them. CDR3 sequence: CASSQAGGEQFF. In nucleotides, the CDR3 is TGCGCCAGCAGCCAAGCAGGAGGGGAGCAGTTCTTC.

The V gene is TRBV7-3, the J gene TRBJ2-7; 8 nucleotides agree with TRBD2. The V segment lost 2 bases and the J segment 4 bases; nucleotides outside the gene matches: 1. This CDR3 is 13 amino acids long. Germline CDR1 is SGHTA and CDR2 is FQGTGA. As DNA, the CDR3 is TGTGCCAGCAGCTTACTAGCGGGTTACGAGCAGTACTTC. It yields the protein CASSLLAGYEQYF. Combining the CDR3 with reference TRBV7-3 and TRBJ2-7 gives the whole variable domain GAGVSQTPSNKVTEKGKYVELRCDPISGHTALYWYRQSLGQGPEFLIYFQGTGAADDSGLPNDRFFAVRPEGSVSTLKIQRTERGDSAVYLCASSLLAGYEQYFGPGTRLTVT.

V is TRBV7-2 and J is TRBJ1-1; no reliable D call. Germline V gene lookup returns CDR1 SGHTA and CDR2 FQGNSA. The CDR3 sequence is 14 residues long. V gave up 1 base and J gave up 6 bases, with 12 bases separating them. This CDR3 reads CASSLVSWQPEAFF. The CDR3 DNA sequence: TGTGCCAGCAGCTTAGTATCTTGGCAGCCTGAAGCTTTCTTT.